Below are 12 T cell receptor beta chains sequenced from a single sample in a study of blood T cells in healthy people across ages. Alongside a J-beta primer mix, a sample-barcoded 5' primer served in a second PCR lasting about 7 to 12 cycles. A single record per CDR3 protein comes from TCRdb applying MiXCR to the 5' RACE reads. The repertoire holds about 2 million distinct CDR3 sequences, with 49% as singletons. Sequenced material: blood. Receptors were obtained from a woman in her forties in good health.

This clonotype showed up just a few times. This sequence joins TRBV4-1 and TRBJ2-7; D gene ambiguous. The CDR3 has 14 amino acids. The V and J ends lost 0 bases and 3 bases respectively, with 9 bases between them. Looked up from germline, CDR1 is MGHRA and CDR2 is YSYEKL. The CDR3 region is CASSQDARNYEQYF. In nucleotides, the CDR3 is TGCGCCAGCAGCCAAGATGCCAGGAACTACGAGCAGTACTTC.

The chain recombines TRBV7-3 with TRBJ2-1; the D gene could be TRBD1 or TRBD2 (5 bases each). The CDR3 runs to 14 residues. CDR1 SGHTA and CDR2 FQGTGA come from the germline V gene. V lost 0 bases to trimming and J lost 6 bases, with 9 bases between them. The CDR3 sequence is CASSLTGRVNEQFF. CDR3 nucleotide sequence: TGTGCCAGCAGCTTAACGGGACGAGTCAATGAGCAGTTCTTC.

The chain has TRBV20-1 and TRBJ2-1; D perhaps matches TRBD2 (5 bases). CDR3 length: 16 amino acids. Trimming stripped 6 bases from V and 0 bases from J, with 18 bases between. CDR1 and CDR2 from the germline V gene are DFQATT and SNEGSKA (reference sequence). The CDR3, as DNA: TGCAGTGCATCAAAACAGAACCGGGGCTCCTACAATGAGCAGTTCTTC. It codes for CSASKQNRGSYNEQFF.

V and J are TRBV27 and TRBJ1-5, with D unclear. V was cut by 5 bases and J by 2 bases, with 7 bases left in between. CDR3 size: 13 residues. The germline V gene encodes CDR1 MNHEY and CDR2 SMNVEV (reference sequence). In nucleotides, the CDR3 is TGTGCCAGCAGTGTTTCCGGCAATCAGCCCCAGCATTTT. It specifies CASSVSGNQPQHF.

This chain links TRBV6-2 or TRBV6-3 with TRBJ2-1; no reliable D call. Germline V lookup: CDR1 MNHEY, CDR2 SVGEGT. The CDR3 spans 15 residues. V was clipped by 0 bases and J by 2 bases, with 8 bases between them. The CDR3: CASSYSGSTYNEQFF. Written as DNA, the CDR3 is TGTGCCAGCAGTTACTCCGGCAGTACCTACAATGAGCAGTTCTTC.

The chain couples TRBV7-2 to TRBJ2-7; D is ambiguous. The J call may be mistaken, given a closer DNA end match to TRBJ2-5. The CDR3 is made up of 13 amino acids. CDR1 and CDR2 (germline): SGHTA, FQGNSA. CDR3 residues: CASSLRAEATQYF. The CDR3, as DNA: TGTGCCAGCAGCTTAAGGGCAGAAGCGACCCAGTACTTC.

The V and J genes are TRBV4-1 and TRBJ1-2; 7 nucleotides align to TRBD1. The ends lost 1 base at V and 5 bases at J; junction bases unmatched: 4. The CDR3 is made up of 14 amino acids. Germline assignment: CDR1 MGHRA and CDR2 YSYEKL. The CDR3 here is CASSQVNRGYGYTF. The CDR3 DNA sequence: TGCGCCAGCAGCCAAGTCAACAGGGGATATGGCTACACCTTC.

This clonotype came up a few times. The chain has TRBV20-1 and TRBJ1-6; TRBD1 agrees at 11 bases. The CDR3 is 15 residues long. Germline CDR1 DFQATT, CDR2 SNEGSKA (reference sequence). J was trimmed by 7 bases and V by 3 bases; bases with no gene match: 5. The CDR3 coding sequence is TGCAGTGCTAGGAAGGGACAGGGGGAAAATTCACCCCTCCACTTT. This gives the protein CSARKGQGENSPLHF.

This rearrangement joins TRBV20-1 to TRBJ1-2; D gene uncertain. The V and J ends lost 0 bases and 4 bases respectively, with 9 bases between them. In germline, CDR1 is DFQATT, CDR2 SNEGSKA (reference sequence). The CDR3 runs 13 residues. CDR3 coding DNA: TGCAGTGCTAGAGAAGTACGGATCTATGGCTACACCTTC. Translation: CSAREVRIYGYTF.

CDR3 nucleotides: TGCAGCGTTGCGGGCGGTGGTACTGAAGCTTTCTTT. It is translated as CSVAGGGTEAFF. The V and J genes are TRBV29-1 and TRBJ1-1; D unresolved. Trimming pared 4 bases from V and 5 bases from J, leaving 11 bases between. This CDR3 region has 12 residues. CDR1 is SQVTM and CDR2 is ANQGSEA in the germline V gene.

This clonotype was found a few times. CDR3 region: CASSTRTGGSQETQYF. CDR3 DNA: TGTGCCAGCAGCACAAGGACAGGGGGCAGCCAAGAGACCCAGTACTTC. The chain uses TRBV7-2 and TRBJ2-5, with 11 bases lining up with TRBD1. The CDR3 covers 16 residues. Losses at the gene ends were 5 bases for V and 1 base for J; bases not matched to a gene: 6. CDR1 SGHTA and CDR2 FQGNSA come from the germline V gene. The whole variable domain, remainder taken from reference TRBV7-2 and TRBJ2-5, is GAGVSQSPSNKVTEKGKDVELRCDPISGHTALYWYRQSLGQGLEFLIYFQGNSAPDKSGLPSDRFSAERTGGSVSTLTIQRTQQEDSAVYLCASSTRTGGSQETQYFGPGTRLLVL.

The chain uses TRBV11-1 and TRBJ2-1, with 7 bases identical to TRBD2. J was trimmed by 1 base and V by 5 bases; bases with no gene match: 14. CDR1 is SGHAT, CDR2 FQDESV, per germline (reference sequence). This CDR3 is 18 amino acids long. The DNA of the CDR3 is TGTGCCAGCAGCCAAGTGGGGAGGGGCCCGATTTCCTACAATGAGCAGTTCTTC. Its protein is CASSQVGRGPISYNEQFF.